This TCR beta chain was profiled in a study of blood T cells in healthy people across ages. Regarding the study as a whole: Whereas aged donors had fewer naive CD4+ cells, long-lived donors had more of them and higher diversity. Expanded clonotype shifts may have been confounded, as the donors had an unknown CMV status.

As concerns this clonotype: Its antigen remains unidentified.

Combining a sample-barcoded 5' primer with a J-beta primer mix, a second PCR ran for roughly 7 to 12 cycles. Using its own MiXCR run on the 5' RACE reads, TCRdb lists one record per CDR3 protein. The table includes more than 1.4 million distinct CDR3 sequences, approximately 38% detected once. Sequenced input: blood. The TCR sequence derives from a woman aged 18 to 35 in good health.

CDR3 residues: CSARDQVTHTQYGYTF. The CDR3 DNA reads TGCAGTGCTAGAGATCAGGTGACTCACACACAGTATGGCTACACCTTC. The V call is TRBV20-1, the J call TRBJ1-2, with D uncertain. Trimming removed 0 bases at V and 5 bases at J, with 19 bases between. The CDR3 loop spans 16 amino acids. CDR1 and CDR2 from the germline V gene are DFQATT and SNEGSKA (reference sequence).